This T cell receptor (beta chain) originates from a study of Graves' ophthalmopathy and Graves' hyperthyroidism. The study amplified TCR beta CDR3 regions using RNA transcripts. Amplification began with first-round RT-PCR using HTBI primers, then second-round multiplex PCR was performed. Via MiXCR, TCRdb re-called the multiplex PCR reads, giving one row per CDR3 protein. The sample lists approximately 540,000 distinct CDR3 sequences; roughly 40% were seen once. This clonotype occurred once. Germline values: CDR1 SGHRS, CDR2 YFSETQ. Deletions cut 0 bases from V and 1 base from J, with 10 bases between. This CDR3 region has 15 residues.

Input material: peripheral blood or thyroid tissue (not recorded which). The receptor's source is an adult man with Graves' hyperthyroidism. J is TRBJ1-2 and V is TRBV5-1; D may be TRBD1 (6 bases). The CDR3 DNA reads TGCGCCAGCAGCTTGGAGTGGGGGCGTAACTATGGCTACACCTTC. Translating gives CASSLEWGRNYGYTF.